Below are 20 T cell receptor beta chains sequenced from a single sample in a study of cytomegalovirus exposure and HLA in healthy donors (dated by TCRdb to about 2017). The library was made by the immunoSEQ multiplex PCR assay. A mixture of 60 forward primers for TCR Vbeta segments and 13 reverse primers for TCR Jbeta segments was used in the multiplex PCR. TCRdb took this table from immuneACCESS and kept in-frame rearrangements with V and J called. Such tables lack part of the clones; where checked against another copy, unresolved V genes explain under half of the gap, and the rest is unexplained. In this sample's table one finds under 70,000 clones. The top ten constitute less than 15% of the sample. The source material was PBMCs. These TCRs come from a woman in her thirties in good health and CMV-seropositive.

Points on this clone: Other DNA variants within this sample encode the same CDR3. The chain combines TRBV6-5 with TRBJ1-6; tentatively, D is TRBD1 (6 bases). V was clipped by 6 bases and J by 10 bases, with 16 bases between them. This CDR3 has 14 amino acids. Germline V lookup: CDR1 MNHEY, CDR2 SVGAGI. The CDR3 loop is CASRLRTEVSPLHF. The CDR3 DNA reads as TGTGCCAGCAGGCTTCGGACAGAGGTCTCACCCCTCCACTTT.

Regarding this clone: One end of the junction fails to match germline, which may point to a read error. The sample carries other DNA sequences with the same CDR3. The CDR3 here is CAWSVGEDSPLHF. CDR3 bases: TGTGCCTGGAGTGTGGGGGAGGATTCACCCCTACACTTT. V usage is TRBV30 and J usage is TRBJ1-6; a possible D gene is TRBD1 (5 bases). This CDR3 region has 13 residues. CDR1 GTSNPN and CDR2 SVGIG come from the germline V gene (reference sequence).

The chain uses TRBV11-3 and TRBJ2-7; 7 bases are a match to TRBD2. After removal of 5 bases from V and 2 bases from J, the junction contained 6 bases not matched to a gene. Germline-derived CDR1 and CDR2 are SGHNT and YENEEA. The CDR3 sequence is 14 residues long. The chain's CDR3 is CASSLGRTAYEQYF. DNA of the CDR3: TGTGCCAGCAGCCTCGGGAGGACCGCCTACGAGCAGTACTTC.

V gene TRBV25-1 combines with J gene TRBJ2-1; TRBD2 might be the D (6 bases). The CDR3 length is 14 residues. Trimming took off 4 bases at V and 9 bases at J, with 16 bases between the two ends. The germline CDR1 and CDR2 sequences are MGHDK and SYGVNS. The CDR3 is CASSGARLGSEQFF. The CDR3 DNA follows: TGTGCCAGCAGTGGGGCTCGACTAGGCTCTGAGCAGTTCTTC.

Here the CDR3 reads CAWSVLQETQYF. The CDR3 DNA reads TGTGCCTGGAGTGTCCTCCAAGAGACCCAGTACTTC. The chain employs TRBV30 and TRBJ2-5; D not resolved. This CDR3 comprises 12 residues. V shed 0 bases and J shed 1 base, with 3 bases lying between them. Germline V gives CDR1 GTSNPN, CDR2 SVGIG (reference sequence).

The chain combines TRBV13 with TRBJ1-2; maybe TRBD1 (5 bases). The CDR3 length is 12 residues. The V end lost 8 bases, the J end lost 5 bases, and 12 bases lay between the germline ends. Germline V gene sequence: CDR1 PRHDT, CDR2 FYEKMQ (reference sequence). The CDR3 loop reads CASSLQGYGYTF. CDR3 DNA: TGTGCCAGCTCACTCCAGGGTTATGGCTACACCTTC.

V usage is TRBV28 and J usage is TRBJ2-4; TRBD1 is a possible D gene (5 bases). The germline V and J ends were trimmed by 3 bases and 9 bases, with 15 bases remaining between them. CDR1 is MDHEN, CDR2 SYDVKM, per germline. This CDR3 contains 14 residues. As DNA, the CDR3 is TGTGCCAGCAGTTTGTTTTCCTCCCAGGGCATTCAGTACTTC. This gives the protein CASSLFSSQGIQYF. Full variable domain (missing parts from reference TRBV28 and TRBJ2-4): DVKVTQSSRYLVKRTGEKVFLECVQDMDHENMFWYRQDPGLGLRLIYFSYDVKMKEKGDIPEGYSVSREKKERFSLILESASTNQTSMYLCASSLFSSQGIQYFGAGTRLSVL.

Written as DNA, the CDR3 is TGTGCCAGCAGCTTTTATTACGGAGGGGCGATCTCTGGGGCCAACGTCCTGACTTTC. Amino acids: CASSFYYGGAISGANVLTF. This sequence joins TRBV5-4 and TRBJ2-6; a possible D gene is TRBD2 (6 bases). The germline V gene encodes CDR1 SGHNT and CDR2 YYREEE (reference sequence). CDR3 length: 19 amino acids. The V end was cut by 2 bases, the J end by 0 bases, with 18 bases between.

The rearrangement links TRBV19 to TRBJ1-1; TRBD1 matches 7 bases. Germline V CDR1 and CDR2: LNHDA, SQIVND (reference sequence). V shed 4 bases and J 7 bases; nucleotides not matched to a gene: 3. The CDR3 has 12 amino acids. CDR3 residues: CASSTRDSEAFF. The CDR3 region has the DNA TGTGCCAGTAGTACGAGGGACAGTGAAGCTTTCTTT.

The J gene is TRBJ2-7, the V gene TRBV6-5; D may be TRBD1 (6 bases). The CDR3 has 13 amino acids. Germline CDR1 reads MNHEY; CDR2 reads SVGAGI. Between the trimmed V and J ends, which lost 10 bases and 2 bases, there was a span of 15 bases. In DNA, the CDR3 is TGTGCCACCAGAGGGGGATGGACCTACGAGCAGTACTTC. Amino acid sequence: CATRGGWTYEQYF.

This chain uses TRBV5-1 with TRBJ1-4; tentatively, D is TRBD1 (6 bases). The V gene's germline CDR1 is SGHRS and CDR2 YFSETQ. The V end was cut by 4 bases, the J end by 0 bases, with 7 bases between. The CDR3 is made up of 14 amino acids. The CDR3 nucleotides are TGCGCCAGCAGCCAGGGGACAACTAATGAAAAACTGTTTTTT. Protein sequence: CASSQGTTNEKLFF.

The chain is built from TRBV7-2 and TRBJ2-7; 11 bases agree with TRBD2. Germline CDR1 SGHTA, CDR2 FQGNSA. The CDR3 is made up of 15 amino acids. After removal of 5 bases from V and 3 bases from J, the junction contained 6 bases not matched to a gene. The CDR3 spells CASSQLAGVFYEQYF. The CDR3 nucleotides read TGTGCCAGCAGCCAACTAGCGGGGGTGTTCTACGAGCAGTACTTC.

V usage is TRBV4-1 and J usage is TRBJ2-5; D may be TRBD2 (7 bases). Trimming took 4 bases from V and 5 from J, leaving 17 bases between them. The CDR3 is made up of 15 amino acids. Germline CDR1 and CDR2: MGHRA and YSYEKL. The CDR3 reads CASSPGGGRGETQYF. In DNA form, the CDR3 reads TGCGCCAGCAGCCCCGGCGGGGGCCGCGGGGAGACCCAGTACTTC.

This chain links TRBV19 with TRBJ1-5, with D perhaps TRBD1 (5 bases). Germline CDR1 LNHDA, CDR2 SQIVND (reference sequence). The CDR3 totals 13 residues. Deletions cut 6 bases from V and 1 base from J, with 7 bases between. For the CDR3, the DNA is TGTGCCAGTAGCCGGGGGAGCAATCAGCCCCAGCATTTT. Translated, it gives CASSRGSNQPQHF.

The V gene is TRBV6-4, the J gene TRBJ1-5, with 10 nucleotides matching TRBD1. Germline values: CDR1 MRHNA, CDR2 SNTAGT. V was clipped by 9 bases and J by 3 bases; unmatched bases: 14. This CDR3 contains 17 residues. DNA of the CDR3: TGTGCCAGTCTATCGGGACAGGGGCGAGTTGTCAATCAGCCCCAGCATTTT. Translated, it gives CASLSGQGRVVNQPQHF.

CDR3: CASSLEGVGTQYF. The CDR3 coding sequence is TGCGCCAGCAGCTTGGAGGGGGTGGGGACCCAGTACTTC. The chain combines TRBV5-1 with TRBJ2-5; weak D call: TRBD1 (6 bases). Trimming removed 0 bases at V and 7 bases at J, with 10 bases between. The CDR3 sequence is 13 residues long. Germline values: CDR1 SGHRS, CDR2 YFSETQ.

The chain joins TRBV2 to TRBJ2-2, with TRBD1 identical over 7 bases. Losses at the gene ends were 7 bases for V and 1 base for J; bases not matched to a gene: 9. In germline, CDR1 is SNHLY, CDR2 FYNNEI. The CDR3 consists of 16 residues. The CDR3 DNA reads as TGTGCCAGCAAGAGAGGGGGCCATCTGAACACCGGGGAGCTGTTTTTT. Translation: CASKRGGHLNTGELFF.

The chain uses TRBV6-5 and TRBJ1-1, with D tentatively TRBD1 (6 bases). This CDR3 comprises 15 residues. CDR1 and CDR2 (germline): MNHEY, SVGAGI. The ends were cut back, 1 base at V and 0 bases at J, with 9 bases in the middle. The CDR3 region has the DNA TGTGCCAGCAGTTACTTGACAGGAATGAACACTGAAGCTTTCTTT. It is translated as CASSYLTGMNTEAFF.

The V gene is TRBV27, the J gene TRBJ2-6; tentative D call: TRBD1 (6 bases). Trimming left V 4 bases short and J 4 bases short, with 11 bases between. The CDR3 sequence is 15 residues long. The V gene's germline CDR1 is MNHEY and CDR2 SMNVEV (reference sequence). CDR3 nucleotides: TGTGCCAGCAGTTCTCAGGGGTACGGGGCCAACGTCCTGACTTTC. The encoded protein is CASSSQGYGANVLTF.

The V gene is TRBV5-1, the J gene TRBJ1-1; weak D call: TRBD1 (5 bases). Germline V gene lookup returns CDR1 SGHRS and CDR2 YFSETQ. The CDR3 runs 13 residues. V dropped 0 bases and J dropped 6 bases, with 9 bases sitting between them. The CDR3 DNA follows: TGCGCCAGCAGCTTGGGGCAGGGTTCTGAAGCTTTCTTT. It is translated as CASSLGQGSEAFF.